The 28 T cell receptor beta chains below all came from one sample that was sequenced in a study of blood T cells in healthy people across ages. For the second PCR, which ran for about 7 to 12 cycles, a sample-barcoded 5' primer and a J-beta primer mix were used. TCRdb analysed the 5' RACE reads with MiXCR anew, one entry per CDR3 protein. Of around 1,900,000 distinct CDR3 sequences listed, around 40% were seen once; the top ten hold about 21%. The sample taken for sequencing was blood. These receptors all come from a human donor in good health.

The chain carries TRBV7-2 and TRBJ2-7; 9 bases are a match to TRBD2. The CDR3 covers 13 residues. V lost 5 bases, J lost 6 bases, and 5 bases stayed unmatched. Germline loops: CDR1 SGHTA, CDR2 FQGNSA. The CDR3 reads CASSGRGGFEQYF. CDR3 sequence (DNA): TGTGCCAGCAGCGGGCGGGGGGGGTTCGAGCAGTACTTC.

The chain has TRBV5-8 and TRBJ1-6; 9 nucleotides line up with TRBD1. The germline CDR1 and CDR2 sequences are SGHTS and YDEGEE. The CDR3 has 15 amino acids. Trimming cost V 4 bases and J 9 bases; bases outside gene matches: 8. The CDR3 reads CASSQQGARGSPLHF. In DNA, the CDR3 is TGTGCCAGCAGCCAACAGGGGGCTAGGGGTTCACCCCTCCACTTT.

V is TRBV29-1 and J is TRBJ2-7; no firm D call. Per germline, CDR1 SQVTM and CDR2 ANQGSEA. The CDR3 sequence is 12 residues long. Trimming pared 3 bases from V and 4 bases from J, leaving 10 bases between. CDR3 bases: TGCAGCGTTGAGGAGAAAGGGTACGAGCAGTACTTC. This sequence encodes CSVEEKGYEQYF.

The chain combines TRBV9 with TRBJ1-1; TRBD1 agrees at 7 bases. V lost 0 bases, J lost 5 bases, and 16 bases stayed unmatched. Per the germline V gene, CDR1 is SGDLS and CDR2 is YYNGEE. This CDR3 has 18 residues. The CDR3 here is CASSVVPLTGAQGTEAFF. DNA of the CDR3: TGTGCCAGCAGCGTAGTACCCCTAACAGGGGCGCAGGGGACTGAAGCTTTCTTT.

CDR3 amino acids: CASSQTPTVLGTDTQYF. The CDR3 region has the DNA TGCGCCAGCAGCCAAACCCCGACAGTATTAGGCACAGATACGCAGTATTTT. The rearrangement uses TRBV4-3 and TRBJ2-3; D is possibly TRBD1 (5 bases). Germline V gives CDR1 LGHNA, CDR2 YSLEER. Between the trimmed V and J ends, which lost 2 bases and 1 base, there was a span of 16 bases. The CDR3 loop spans 17 amino acids.

CDR3 loop: CASSPGIAGVYGEQFF. The CDR3 region has the DNA TGTGCCAGCAGCCCTGGTATAGCGGGGGTTTATGGTGAGCAGTTCTTC. The chain is built from TRBV5-6 and TRBJ2-1; 9 nucleotides line up with TRBD2. Germline lookup yields CDR1 SGHDT and CDR2 YYEEEE. The V segment lost 4 bases and the J segment 9 bases; nucleotides outside the gene matches: 14. The CDR3 spans 16 residues.

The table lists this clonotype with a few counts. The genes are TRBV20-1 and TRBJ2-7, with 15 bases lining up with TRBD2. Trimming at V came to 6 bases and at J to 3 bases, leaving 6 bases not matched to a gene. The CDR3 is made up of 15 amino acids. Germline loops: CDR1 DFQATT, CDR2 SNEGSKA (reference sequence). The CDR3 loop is CSALPGLAGGYEQYF. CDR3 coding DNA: TGCAGTGCCCTACCGGGACTAGCGGGGGGCTACGAGCAGTACTTC.

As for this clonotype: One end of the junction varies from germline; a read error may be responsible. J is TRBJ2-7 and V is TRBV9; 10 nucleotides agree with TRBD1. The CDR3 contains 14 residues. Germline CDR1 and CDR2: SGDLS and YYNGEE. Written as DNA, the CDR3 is TGTGCCTGCAGCGTCGGACAGGGGGCCTACGAGCAGTACTTC. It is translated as CACSVGQGAYEQYF.

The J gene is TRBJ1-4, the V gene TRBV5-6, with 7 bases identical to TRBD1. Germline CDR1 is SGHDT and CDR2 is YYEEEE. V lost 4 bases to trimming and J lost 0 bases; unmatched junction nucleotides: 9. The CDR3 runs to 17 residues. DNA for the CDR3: TGTGCCAGCAGCCGGGGACAGTTTATTGCAACTAATGAAAAACTGTTTTTT. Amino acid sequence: CASSRGQFIATNEKLFF.

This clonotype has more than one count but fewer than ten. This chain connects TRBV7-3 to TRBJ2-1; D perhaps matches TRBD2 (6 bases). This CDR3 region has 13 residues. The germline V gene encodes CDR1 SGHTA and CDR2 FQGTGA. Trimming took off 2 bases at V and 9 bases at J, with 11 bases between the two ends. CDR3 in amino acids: CASSLVREAEQFF. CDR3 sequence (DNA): TGTGCCAGCAGCTTAGTCAGGGAGGCTGAGCAGTTCTTC.

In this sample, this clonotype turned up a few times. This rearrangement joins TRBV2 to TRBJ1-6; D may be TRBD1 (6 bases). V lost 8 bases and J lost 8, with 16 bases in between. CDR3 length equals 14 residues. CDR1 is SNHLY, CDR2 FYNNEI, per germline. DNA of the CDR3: TGTGCCAGCGGGAAACGACAGGTTGATTCACCCCTCCACTTT. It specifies CASGKRQVDSPLHF.

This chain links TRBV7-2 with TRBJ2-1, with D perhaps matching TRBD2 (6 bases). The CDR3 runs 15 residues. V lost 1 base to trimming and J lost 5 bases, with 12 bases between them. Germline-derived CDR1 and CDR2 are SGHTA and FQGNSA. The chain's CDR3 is CASSLEAGSHNEQFF. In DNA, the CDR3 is TGTGCCAGCAGCTTAGAGGCGGGGTCACACAATGAGCAGTTCTTC. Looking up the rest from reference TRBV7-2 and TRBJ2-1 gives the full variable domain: GAGVSQSPSNKVTEKGKDVELRCDPISGHTALYWYRQSLGQGLEFLIYFQGNSAPDKSGLPSDRFSAERTGGSVSTLTIQRTQQEDSAVYLCASSLEAGSHNEQFFGPGTRLTVL.

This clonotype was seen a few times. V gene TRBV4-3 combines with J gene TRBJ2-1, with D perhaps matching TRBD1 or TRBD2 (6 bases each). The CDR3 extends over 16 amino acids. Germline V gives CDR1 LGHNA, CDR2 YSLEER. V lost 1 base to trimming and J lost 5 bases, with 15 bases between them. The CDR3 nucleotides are TGCGCCAGCAGCCAAGTCTTTGAGGGGGAGGACAATGAGCAGTTCTTC. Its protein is CASSQVFEGEDNEQFF.

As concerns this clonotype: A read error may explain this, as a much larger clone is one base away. For the CDR3, the DNA is TGCGCCAGCAGCCAAAAATCAGCGACAGTCGACTATGGCTACACCTTC. It translates to CASSQKSATVDYGYTF. The chain couples TRBV4-3 to TRBJ1-2, with a possible D match to TRBD1 (5 bases). V shed 2 bases and J shed 3 bases, with 16 bases lying between them. The CDR3 runs 16 residues. Germline loops: CDR1 LGHNA, CDR2 YSLEER.

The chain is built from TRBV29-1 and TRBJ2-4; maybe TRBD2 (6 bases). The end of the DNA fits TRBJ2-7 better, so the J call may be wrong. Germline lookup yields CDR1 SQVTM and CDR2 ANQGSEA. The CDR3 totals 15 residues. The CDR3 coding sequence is TGCAGCGTTGAAGATGTGGAGGGCGGTGTTGACGAGCAGTACTTC. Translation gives CSVEDVEGGVDEQYF.

DNA of the CDR3: TGTGCCAGCAGCTGGGAGGGGGGGCCCTACGAGCAGTACTTC. Protein: CASSWEGGPYEQYF. The rearrangement joins TRBV7-9 to TRBJ2-7, with D perhaps matching TRBD2 (7 bases). CDR3 length: 14 amino acids. Per the germline V gene, CDR1 is SEHNR and CDR2 is FQNEAQ (reference sequence). V was trimmed by 4 bases and J by 2 bases, leaving 12 bases between them.

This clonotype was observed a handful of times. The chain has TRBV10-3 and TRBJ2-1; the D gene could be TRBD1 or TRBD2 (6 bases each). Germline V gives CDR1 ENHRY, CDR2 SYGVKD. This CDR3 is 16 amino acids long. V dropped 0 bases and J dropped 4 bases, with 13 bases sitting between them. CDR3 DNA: TGTGCCATCAGTGAGTCGTGGGGGGCCGCTTACAATGAGCAGTTCTTC. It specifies CAISESWGAAYNEQFF.

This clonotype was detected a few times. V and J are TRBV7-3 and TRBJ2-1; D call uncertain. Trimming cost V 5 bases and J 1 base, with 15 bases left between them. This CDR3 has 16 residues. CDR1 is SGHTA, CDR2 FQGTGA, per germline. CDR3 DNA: TGTGCCAGCAGCCGTTCCTCCTCAGCATCCTACAATGAGCAGTTCTTC. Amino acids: CASSRSSSASYNEQFF.

The CDR3 region has the DNA TGCGCCAGCAGCTTGGCCACGGGGCCGAACACTGAAGCTTTCTTT. Amino acids: CASSLATGPNTEAFF. The V gene is TRBV5-1, the J gene TRBJ1-1, with D maybe TRBD1 (5 bases). Deletions cut 0 bases from V and 1 base from J, with 10 bases between. The germline V gene encodes CDR1 SGHRS and CDR2 YFSETQ. CDR3 size: 15 residues.

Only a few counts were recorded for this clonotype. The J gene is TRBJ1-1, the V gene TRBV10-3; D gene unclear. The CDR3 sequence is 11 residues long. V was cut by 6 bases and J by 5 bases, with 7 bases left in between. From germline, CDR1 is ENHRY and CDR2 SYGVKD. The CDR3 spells CAIRGTTEAFF. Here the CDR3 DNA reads TGTGCCATCAGAGGAACGACTGAAGCTTTCTTT.

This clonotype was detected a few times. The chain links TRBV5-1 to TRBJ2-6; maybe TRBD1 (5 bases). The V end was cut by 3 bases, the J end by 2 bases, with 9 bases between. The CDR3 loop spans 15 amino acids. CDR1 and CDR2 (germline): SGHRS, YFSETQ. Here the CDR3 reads CASSSTAAGANVLTF. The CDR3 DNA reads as TGCGCCAGCAGCTCGACAGCCGCTGGGGCCAACGTCCTGACTTTC.

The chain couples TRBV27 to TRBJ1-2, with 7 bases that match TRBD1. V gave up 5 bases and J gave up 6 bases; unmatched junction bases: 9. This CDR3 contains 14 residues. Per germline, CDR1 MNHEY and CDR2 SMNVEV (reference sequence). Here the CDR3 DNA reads TGTGCCAGCAGTGCGGGGACAGAGATTCATGGCTACACCTTC. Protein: CASSAGTEIHGYTF.

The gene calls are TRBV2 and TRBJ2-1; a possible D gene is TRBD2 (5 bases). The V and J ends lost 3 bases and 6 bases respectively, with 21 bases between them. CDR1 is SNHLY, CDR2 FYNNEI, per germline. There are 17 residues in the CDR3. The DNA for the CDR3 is TGTGCCAGCAGTGATAAATATGGACTGCCTCAATCCAATGAGCAGTTCTTC. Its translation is CASSDKYGLPQSNEQFF.

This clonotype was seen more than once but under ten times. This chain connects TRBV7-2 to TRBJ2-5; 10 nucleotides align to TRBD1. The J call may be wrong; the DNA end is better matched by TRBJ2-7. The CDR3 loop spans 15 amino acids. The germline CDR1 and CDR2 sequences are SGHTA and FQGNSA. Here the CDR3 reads CASSFAGTGDYEQYF. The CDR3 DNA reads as TGTGCCAGCAGCTTCGCCGGGACAGGGGATTACGAGCAGTACTTC.

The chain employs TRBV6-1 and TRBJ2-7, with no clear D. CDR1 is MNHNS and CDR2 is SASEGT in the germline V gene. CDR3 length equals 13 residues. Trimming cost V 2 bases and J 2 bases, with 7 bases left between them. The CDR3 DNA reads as TGTGCCAGCAGTGAATCAAGGCCCTACGAGCAGTACTTC. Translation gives CASSESRPYEQYF.

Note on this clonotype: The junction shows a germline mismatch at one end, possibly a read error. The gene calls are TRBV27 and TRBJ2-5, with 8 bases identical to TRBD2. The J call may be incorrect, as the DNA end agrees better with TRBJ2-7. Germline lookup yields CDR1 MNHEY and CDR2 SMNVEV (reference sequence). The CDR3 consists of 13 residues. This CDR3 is CVSTAGTSVEQYF. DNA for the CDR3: TGTGTCAGCACCGCCGGGACTAGTGTCGAGCAGTACTTC.

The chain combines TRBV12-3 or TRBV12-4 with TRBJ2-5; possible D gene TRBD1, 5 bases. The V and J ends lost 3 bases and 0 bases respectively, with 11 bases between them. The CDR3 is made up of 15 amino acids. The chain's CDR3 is CASSFDSSYQETQYF. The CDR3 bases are TGTGCCAGCAGTTTCGACAGTTCGTACCAAGAGACCCAGTACTTC.

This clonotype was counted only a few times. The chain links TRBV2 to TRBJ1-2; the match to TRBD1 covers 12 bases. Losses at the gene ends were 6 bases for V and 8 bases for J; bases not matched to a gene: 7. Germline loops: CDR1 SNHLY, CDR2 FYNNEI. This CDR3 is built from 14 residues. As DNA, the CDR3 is TGTGCCAGCAGCACGGGACAGGGGGCCGCAGGCTACACCTTC. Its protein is CASSTGQGAAGYTF.